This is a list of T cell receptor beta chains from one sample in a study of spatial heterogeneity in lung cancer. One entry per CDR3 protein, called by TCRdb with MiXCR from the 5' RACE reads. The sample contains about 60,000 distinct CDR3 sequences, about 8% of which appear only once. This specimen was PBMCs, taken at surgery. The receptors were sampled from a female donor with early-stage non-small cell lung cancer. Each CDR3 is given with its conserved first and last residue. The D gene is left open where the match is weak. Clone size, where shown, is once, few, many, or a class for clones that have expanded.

CDR3 protein: CASSPSGTNTGELFF
CDR3 DNA: TGTGCCAGCAGCCCAAGCGGGACTAACACCGGGGAGCTGTTTTTT
D gene: TRBD2
J gene: TRBJ2-2
V gene: TRBV7-3
clone size: many

CDR3 protein: CASSGLAGGPMMQYF
CDR3 DNA: TGTGCCAGCAGCGGGCTAGCGGGAGGGCCTATGATGCAGTATTTT
D gene: TRBD2
J gene: TRBJ2-3
V gene: TRBV5-5
clone size: many

CDR3 protein: CASSPGANNEQFF
CDR3 DNA: TGTGCCAGCAGTCCGGGGGCAAACAATGAGCAGTTCTTC
D gene: NA
J gene: TRBJ2-1
V gene: TRBV7-3
clone size: many

CDR3 protein: CASSLQAPNTGELFF
CDR3 DNA: TGTGCCAGCTCACTACAGGCTCCGAACACCGGGGAGCTGTTTTTT
D gene: NA
J gene: TRBJ2-2
V gene: TRBV18
clone size: few

CDR3 protein: CSVETVEQFF
CDR3 DNA: TGCAGCGTTGAAACCGTCGAGCAGTTCTTC
D gene: NA
J gene: TRBJ2-1
V gene: TRBV29-1
clone size: NA

CDR3 protein: CASSHDDRGEEKLFF
CDR3 DNA: TGTGCCAGCAGCCATGATGACAGGGGCGAGGAAAAACTGTTTTTT
D gene: TRBD1
J gene: TRBJ1-4
V gene: TRBV14
clone size: NA

CDR3 protein: CASSGHRGNEQFF
CDR3 DNA: TGTGCCAGCAGTGGACACCGCGGCAATGAGCAGTTCTTC
D gene: NA
J gene: TRBJ2-1
V gene: TRBV6-2/TRBV6-3
clone size: NA

CDR3 protein: CASSPPTDNYGYTF
CDR3 DNA: TGCGCCAGCAGCCCACCTACCGACAACTATGGCTACACCTTC
D gene: NA
J gene: TRBJ1-2
V gene: TRBV5-1
clone size: many

CDR3 protein: CASSPGQGRDTQYF
CDR3 DNA: TGCGCCAGCAGCCCGGGACAGGGTAGGGATACGCAGTATTTT
D gene: TRBD1
J gene: TRBJ2-3
V gene: TRBV5-1
clone size: NA

CDR3 protein: CASNQPDTQYF
CDR3 DNA: TGTGCCAGCAATCAACCGGATACGCAGTATTTT
D gene: NA
J gene: TRBJ2-3
V gene: TRBV6-1
clone size: NA

CDR3 protein: CASSDIRQGANSPLHF
CDR3 DNA: TGTGCCAGCAGTGATATACGACAGGGGGCTAATTCACCCCTCCACTTT
D gene: TRBD1
J gene: TRBJ1-6
V gene: TRBV2
clone size: many